Following are 7 T cell receptor beta chains from one sample sequenced in a study of CD8+ T cells in alopecia areata. As to treatment: oral pan-JAK inhibitor, 5-10 mg twice daily. Following RNA extraction, reverse transcription yielded cDNA that acted as the sequencing template. The table came from immunoSEQ multiplex PCR; TCRdb's copy has only in-frame clones and leaves some out. The table has about 180,000 clones, 40% to 65% seen once. The source was CD8+ T cells sorted from blood, collected around week 54, from a patient treated with tofacitinib. The receptors derive from a human donor with alopecia areata.

The gene calls are TRBV4-1 and TRBJ2-3, with D perhaps TRBD1 or TRBD2 (5 bases each). V gave up 4 bases and J gave up 2 bases, with 16 bases separating them. Germline values: CDR1 MGHRA, CDR2 YSYEKL. CDR3 length: 16 residues. The CDR3 protein is CASSPRDVGSTDTQYF. DNA for the CDR3: TGCGCCAGCAGCCCTCGGGACGTGGGATCCACAGATACGCAGTATTTT.

This clone was detected only a few times. The chain employs TRBV29-1 and TRBJ1-2; TRBD1 aligns across 7 bases. CDR3 size: 11 residues. The V gene end was trimmed by 2 bases and the J gene end by 6 bases; junction bases not matched to a gene: 0. Germline V lookup: CDR1 SQVTM, CDR2 ANQGSEA. The CDR3 is CSVEQGDGYTF. The CDR3 bases are TGCAGCGTTGAACAGGGGGATGGCTACACCTTC. The whole variable domain, filled in from reference TRBV29-1 and TRBJ1-2, reads SAVISQKPSRDICQRGTSLTIQCQVDSQVTMMFWYRQQPGQSLTLIATANQGSEATYESGFVIDKFPISRPNLTFSTLTVSNMSPEDSSIYLCSVEQGDGYTFGSGTRLTVV.

CDR3 residues: CASSRNRGLPHEQYF. CDR3 nucleotides: TGTGCCAGCAGTCGAAACAGGGGGCTCCCTCACGAGCAGTACTTC. V and J are TRBV2 and TRBJ2-7; 9 nucleotides agree with TRBD1. Germline CDR1 reads SNHLY; CDR2 reads FYNNEI. Trimming cost V 5 bases and J 5 bases; bases outside gene matches: 10. The CDR3 runs to 15 residues.

The chain couples TRBV5-1 to TRBJ2-7, with TRBD1 as a possible D gene (6 bases). The CDR3 extends over 12 amino acids. The V end was cut by 5 bases, the J end by 6 bases, with 12 bases between. Per the germline V gene, CDR1 is SGHRS and CDR2 is YFSETQ. The CDR3 loop is CASSPTRGEQYF. The CDR3 bases are TGCGCCAGCAGTCCTACCAGGGGCGAGCAGTACTTC.

This clone was detected a few times. The chain combines TRBV7-2 with TRBJ2-2, with D uncertain. Trimming took off 0 bases at V and 9 bases at J, with 11 bases between the two ends. Germline V gene sequence: CDR1 SGHTA, CDR2 FQGNSA. The CDR3 spans 14 residues. Here the CDR3 DNA reads TGTGCCAGCAGCTTAGCGCTGATGGCCCGGGAGCTGTTTTTT. Its translation is CASSLALMARELFF.

The chain uses TRBV30 and TRBJ2-1; D gene unclear. CDR3 length: 11 residues. Trimming cost V 2 bases and J 5 bases, with 4 bases left between them. CDR1 GTSNPN and CDR2 SVGIG come from the germline V gene (reference sequence). CDR3 residues: CAWSTDNEQFF. The CDR3 DNA sequence: TGTGCCTGGAGTACCGACAATGAGCAGTTCTTC.

V and J are TRBV25-1 and TRBJ1-2; maybe TRBD1 (5 bases). This CDR3 contains 15 residues. Germline V gene lookup returns CDR1 MGHDK and CDR2 SYGVNS. Trimming removed 2 bases at V and 7 bases at J, with 17 bases between. The CDR3 region is CASSEVDRTLAGYTF. For the CDR3, the DNA is TGTGCCAGCAGTGAAGTCGACAGAACATTGGCTGGCTACACCTTC.